The rows below give T cell receptor beta chains drawn from one sample of a study of T cell responses to AZD1222 COVID-19 vaccine. Measured with immunoSEQ multiplex PCR; TCRdb has only the in-frame clones, and not every one. The table records more than 85,000 clones, approximately 88% of them present only once. This specimen consisted of peripheral blood, obtained on day 0 of AZD1222 vaccination. The receptors shown here come from an adult in good health. Each CDR3 is given with its conserved first and last residue. Each record gives: V gene, D gene, clone size, J gene, CDR3 protein, CDR3 DNA. A D gene is named only where the DNA matches it firmly. Size tells how often a clone was seen (once, few, many) or the class of an expanded clone, and some rows leave it out.

v_call: TRBV27; d_call: TRBD1; clone_size: once; j_call: TRBJ2-7; cdr3_aa: CASSFQGADEQYF; cdr3_nt: TGTGCCAGCAGTTTCCAGGGGGCTGACGAGCAGTACTTC
v_call: TRBV28; d_call: NA; clone_size: NA; j_call: TRBJ1-5; cdr3_aa: CGTRRGFHSNQPQHF; cdr3_nt: TGTGGGACAAGGCGGGGGTTTCATAGCAATCAGCCCCAGCATTTT
v_call: TRBV7-2; d_call: TRBD1; clone_size: NA; j_call: TRBJ1-4; cdr3_aa: CASSLPGQGTNEKLFF; cdr3_nt: TGTGCCAGCAGTCTCCCGGGACAGGGAACTAATGAAAAACTGTTTTTT
v_call: TRBV19; d_call: NA; clone_size: NA; j_call: TRBJ1-5; cdr3_aa: CASISRNNQPQHF; cdr3_nt: TGTGCCAGTATTTCCAGAAACAATCAGCCCCAGCATTTT
v_call: TRBV28; d_call: NA; clone_size: NA; j_call: TRBJ1-1; cdr3_aa: CASSRIGDTEAFF; cdr3_nt: TGTGCCAGCAGCCGTATAGGGGACACTGAAGCTTTCTTT
v_call: TRBV3-1/TRBV3-2; d_call: NA; clone_size: once; j_call: TRBJ1-1; cdr3_aa: CASSQVQGVTEAFF; cdr3_nt: TGTGCCAGCAGCCAAGTTCAGGGAGTCACTGAAGCTTTCTTT
v_call: TRBV25-1; d_call: TRBD2; clone_size: NA; j_call: TRBJ2-7; cdr3_aa: CASSGSTYEQYF; cdr3_nt: TGTGCCAGTAGCGGGAGCACCTACGAGCAGTACTTC
v_call: TRBV3-1/TRBV3-2; d_call: TRBD2; clone_size: NA; j_call: TRBJ2-1; cdr3_aa: CASSLGLASYNEQFF; cdr3_nt: TGTGCCAGCAGCCTCGGACTAGCTTCCTACAATGAGCAGTTCTTC
v_call: TRBV19; d_call: NA; clone_size: once; j_call: TRBJ1-5; cdr3_aa: CASSIPPMGGSNQPQHF; cdr3_nt: TGTGCCAGTAGCATACCCCCTATGGGGGGTAGCAATCAGCCCCAGCATTTT
v_call: TRBV5-6; d_call: NA; clone_size: once; j_call: TRBJ1-5; cdr3_aa: CASSLWDQPQHF; cdr3_nt: TGTGCCAGCAGCTTGTGGGATCAGCCCCAGCATTTT
v_call: TRBV18; d_call: NA; clone_size: NA; j_call: TRBJ1-1; cdr3_aa: CASSQGQNTEAFF; cdr3_nt: TGTGCCAGCTCGCAGGGTCAGAACACTGAAGCTTTCTTT
v_call: TRBV19; d_call: NA; clone_size: NA; j_call: TRBJ2-6; cdr3_aa: CASKQVDSGANVLTF; cdr3_nt: TGTGCCAGTAAACAGGTTGACTCTGGGGCCAACGTCCTGACTTTC
v_call: TRBV6-5; d_call: NA; clone_size: once; j_call: TRBJ2-1; cdr3_aa: CASSSNNEQFF; cdr3_nt: TGTGCCAGCAGTTCTAACAATGAGCAGTTCTTC
v_call: TRBV14; d_call: NA; clone_size: NA; j_call: TRBJ1-1; cdr3_aa: CASSQGRGATGTEAFF; cdr3_nt: TGTGCCAGCAGCCAAGGGCGGGGGGCCACGGGTACTGAAGCTTTCTTT
v_call: TRBV15; d_call: NA; clone_size: NA; j_call: TRBJ2-5; cdr3_aa: CATSREPAPGETQYF; cdr3_nt: TGTGCCACCAGCAGAGAGCCAGCGCCGGGGGAGACCCAGTACTTC
v_call: TRBV7-9; d_call: NA; clone_size: NA; j_call: TRBJ1-2; cdr3_aa: CASSLAGGNYGYTF; cdr3_nt: TGTGCCAGCAGCTTAGCGGGCGGAAACTATGGCTACACCTTC
v_call: TRBV3-1/TRBV3-2; d_call: NA; clone_size: NA; j_call: TRBJ2-7; cdr3_aa: CASSQEPSSDEQYF; cdr3_nt: TGTGCCAGCAGCCAAGAACCTAGCTCAGACGAGCAGTACTTC
v_call: TRBV28; d_call: NA; clone_size: NA; j_call: TRBJ1-6; cdr3_aa: CASKSALFLGGNSPLHF; cdr3_nt: TGTGCCAGCAAGTCAGCCTTATTCCTTGGCGGTAATTCACCCCTCCACTTT
v_call: TRBV5-4; d_call: TRBD1; clone_size: NA; j_call: TRBJ1-4; cdr3_aa: CASSLARRGDRGKLFF; cdr3_nt: TGTGCCAGCAGCTTGGCTCGCAGGGGGGACAGGGGGAAACTGTTTTTT
v_call: TRBV3-1/TRBV3-2; d_call: NA; clone_size: NA; j_call: TRBJ2-3; cdr3_aa: CASSLGSFRTDTQYF; cdr3_nt: TGTGCCAGCAGCCTAGGGAGTTTCAGGACAGATACGCAGTATTTT
v_call: TRBV11-2; d_call: NA; clone_size: NA; j_call: TRBJ1-3; cdr3_aa: CASSLEARSYSGNTIYF; cdr3_nt: TGTGCCAGCAGCTTAGAGGCCAGATCTTACTCTGGAAACACCATATATTTT
v_call: TRBV19; d_call: TRBD1; clone_size: NA; j_call: TRBJ1-5; cdr3_aa: CASSSRTGPGGSNQPQHF; cdr3_nt: TGTGCCAGTAGTTCACGGACAGGCCCAGGGGGTAGCAATCAGCCCCAGCATTTT
v_call: TRBV6-1; d_call: TRBD2; clone_size: NA; j_call: TRBJ2-4; cdr3_aa: CASSEVPTSGSVAKNIQYF; cdr3_nt: TGTGCCAGCAGTGAAGTCCCGACTAGCGGGAGCGTAGCCAAAAACATTCAGTACTTC
v_call: TRBV5-1; d_call: NA; clone_size: NA; j_call: TRBJ2-7; cdr3_aa: CASSHYGGQSSYEQYF; cdr3_nt: TGCGCCAGCAGCCACTACGGGGGTCAGAGCTCCTACGAGCAGTACTTC
v_call: TRBV7-9; d_call: NA; clone_size: NA; j_call: TRBJ2-1; cdr3_aa: CASIPAGAGSYNEQFF; cdr3_nt: TGTGCCAGCATCCCTGCGGGCGCGGGCAGCTACAATGAGCAGTTCTTC
v_call: TRBV6-5; d_call: NA; clone_size: NA; j_call: TRBJ1-2; cdr3_aa: CASSLQEIYGYTF; cdr3_nt: TGTGCCAGCAGTCTTCAGGAGATCTATGGCTACACCTTC
v_call: TRBV30; d_call: NA; clone_size: NA; j_call: TRBJ1-4; cdr3_aa: CAWSVELAFGEKLFF; cdr3_nt: TGTGCCTGGAGTGTGGAGCTAGCTTTCGGGGAAAAACTGTTTTTT
v_call: TRBV6-6; d_call: NA; clone_size: NA; j_call: TRBJ2-7; cdr3_aa: CASSSGGSEQYF; cdr3_nt: TGTGCCAGCAGTTCAGGAGGGTCGGAGCAGTACTTC
v_call: TRBV12-3/TRBV12-4; d_call: NA; clone_size: NA; j_call: TRBJ2-7; cdr3_aa: CASSLEGGSEQYF; cdr3_nt: TGTGCCAGCAGTCTAGAAGGAGGTTCCGAGCAGTACTTC
v_call: TRBV4-2; d_call: TRBD2; clone_size: NA; j_call: TRBJ2-3; cdr3_aa: CASSQAASGSPTDTQYF; cdr3_nt: TGTGCCAGCAGCCAAGCGGCTAGCGGGAGCCCCACAGATACGCAGTATTTT
v_call: TRBV7-9; d_call: NA; clone_size: NA; j_call: TRBJ1-1; cdr3_aa: CASSPAGKHTEAFF; cdr3_nt: TGTGCCAGCAGCCCAGCAGGGAAGCACACTGAAGCTTTCTTT
v_call: TRBV10-3; d_call: NA; clone_size: NA; j_call: TRBJ1-1; cdr3_aa: CAISERGVTEAFF; cdr3_nt: TGTGCCATCAGTGAAAGAGGGGTAACTGAAGCTTTCTTT
v_call: TRBV5-1; d_call: NA; clone_size: NA; j_call: TRBJ1-6; cdr3_aa: CASSQVASYNSPLHF; cdr3_nt: TGCGCCAGCAGCCAAGTTGCCTCCTATAATTCACCCCTCCACTTT
v_call: TRBV19; d_call: NA; clone_size: NA; j_call: TRBJ1-1; cdr3_aa: CATRPRGLNTEAFF; cdr3_nt: TGTGCCACCCGGCCGAGGGGGTTAAACACTGAAGCTTTCTTT
v_call: TRBV7-8; d_call: NA; clone_size: NA; j_call: TRBJ2-3; cdr3_aa: CASSLLADTQYF; cdr3_nt: TGTGCCAGCAGCTTATTGGCAGATACGCAGTATTTT
v_call: TRBV3-1/TRBV3-2; d_call: TRBD2; clone_size: NA; j_call: TRBJ2-5; cdr3_aa: CASSRRTSGAQETQYF; cdr3_nt: TGTGCCAGCAGCCGACGAACTAGCGGAGCTCAAGAGACCCAGTACTTC
v_call: TRBV6-6; d_call: NA; clone_size: once; j_call: TRBJ2-1; cdr3_aa: CASRMGTQSDEQFF; cdr3_nt: TGTGCCAGCAGGATGGGGACCCAGAGCGATGAGCAGTTCTTC
v_call: TRBV7-8; d_call: NA; clone_size: NA; j_call: TRBJ1-1; cdr3_aa: CASSLAPGGNTEAFF; cdr3_nt: TGTGCCAGCAGCTTAGCGCCTGGGGGTAACACTGAAGCTTTCTTT
v_call: TRBV7-7; d_call: TRBD1; clone_size: NA; j_call: TRBJ1-3; cdr3_aa: CASSAGQGVSGNTIYF; cdr3_nt: TGTGCTAGCAGCGCCGGACAGGGTGTCAGCGGAAACACCATATATTTT
v_call: TRBV5-1; d_call: TRBD2; clone_size: NA; j_call: TRBJ2-7; cdr3_aa: CASSLRSGYEQYF; cdr3_nt: TGCGCCAGCAGCTTACGTAGCGGGTACGAGCAGTACTTC
v_call: TRBV29-1; d_call: NA; clone_size: NA; j_call: TRBJ1-1; cdr3_aa: CSAIGHGNTEAFF; cdr3_nt: TGCAGCGCTATCGGACATGGCAACACTGAAGCTTTCTTT
v_call: TRBV25-1; d_call: NA; clone_size: NA; j_call: TRBJ2-3; cdr3_aa: CASSESSNTQYF; cdr3_nt: TGTGCCAGCAGTGAATCGTCGAATACGCAGTATTTT
v_call: TRBV7-8; d_call: NA; clone_size: once; j_call: TRBJ2-7; cdr3_aa: CASSPRLGTGSYEQYF; cdr3_nt: TGTGCCAGCAGCCCCCGTCTGGGCACGGGCTCCTACGAGCAGTACTTC
v_call: TRBV27; d_call: NA; clone_size: NA; j_call: TRBJ2-7; cdr3_aa: CASSLQQRYGWEQYF; cdr3_nt: TGTGCCAGCAGTTTACAACAGAGGTACGGGTGGGAGCAGTACTTC
v_call: TRBV5-4; d_call: NA; clone_size: NA; j_call: TRBJ2-5; cdr3_aa: CASSLWVQETQYF; cdr3_nt: TGTGCCAGCAGCTTGTGGGTCCAAGAGACCCAGTACTTC
v_call: TRBV5-1; d_call: NA; clone_size: NA; j_call: TRBJ2-1; cdr3_aa: CASSFRGLAYNEQFF; cdr3_nt: TGCGCCAGCAGCTTCAGGGGATTGGCCTACAATGAGCAGTTCTTC
v_call: TRBV2; d_call: NA; clone_size: NA; j_call: TRBJ2-4; cdr3_aa: CASGLRNIQYF; cdr3_nt: TGTGCCAGCGGACTTCGGAACATTCAGTACTTC
v_call: TRBV28; d_call: TRBD1; clone_size: NA; j_call: TRBJ1-1; cdr3_aa: CASSSGQGDTEAFF; cdr3_nt: TGTGCCAGCAGCTCGGGACAGGGGGACACTGAAGCTTTCTTT
v_call: TRBV6-1; d_call: NA; clone_size: NA; j_call: TRBJ1-5; cdr3_aa: CASSELLRQPQHF; cdr3_nt: TGTGCCAGCAGTGAACTCCTTCGGCAGCCCCAGCATTTT
v_call: TRBV11-2; d_call: TRBD1; clone_size: NA; j_call: TRBJ1-3; cdr3_aa: CASSLSGGPGNTIYF; cdr3_nt: TGTGCCAGCAGCTTATCAGGGGGCCCTGGAAACACCATATATTTT
v_call: TRBV6-5; d_call: NA; clone_size: NA; j_call: TRBJ2-5; cdr3_aa: CASSYLEKGRETQYF; cdr3_nt: TGTGCCAGCAGTTACCTCGAGAAGGGGCGAGAGACCCAGTACTTC
v_call: TRBV27; d_call: NA; clone_size: NA; j_call: TRBJ2-7; cdr3_aa: CASSSSFYEQYF; cdr3_nt: TGTGCCAGCAGTTCCTCATTCTACGAGCAGTACTTC
v_call: TRBV5-5; d_call: NA; clone_size: once; j_call: TRBJ1-5; cdr3_aa: CASSLSQDQPQHF; cdr3_nt: TGTGCCAGCAGCTTGTCCCAGGATCAGCCCCAGCATTTT
v_call: TRBV4-1; d_call: NA; clone_size: few; j_call: TRBJ2-5; cdr3_aa: CASSQERLVNRETQYF; cdr3_nt: TGCGCCAGCAGCCAAGAAAGACTAGTGAACCGGGAGACCCAGTACTTC
v_call: TRBV11-3; d_call: TRBD2; clone_size: NA; j_call: TRBJ2-1; cdr3_aa: CASSPRRTSGGDNEQFF; cdr3_nt: TGTGCCAGCAGCCCTCGTCGGACTAGCGGGGGGGACAATGAGCAGTTCTTC
v_call: TRBV4-2; d_call: NA; clone_size: NA; j_call: TRBJ2-6; cdr3_aa: CASSQSGANVPTF; cdr3_nt: TGTGCCAGCAGCCAATCTGGGGCCAACGTCCCGACTTTC
v_call: TRBV5-1; d_call: TRBD1; clone_size: many; j_call: TRBJ1-2; cdr3_aa: CASSTGQSNYGYTF; cdr3_nt: TGCGCCAGCAGCACGGGACAGAGTAACTATGGCTACACCTTC
v_call: TRBV19; d_call: NA; clone_size: NA; j_call: TRBJ1-3; cdr3_aa: CASSIGSSSGNTIYF; cdr3_nt: TGTGCCAGTAGTATCGGGTCATCCTCTGGAAACACCATATATTTT